Following are 31 T cell receptor beta chains from one sample sequenced in a study of cytomegalovirus exposure and HLA in healthy donors. Use of 60 Vbeta and 13 Jbeta primers characterized the PCR. This table comes from immunoSEQ multiplex PCR, and its TCRdb copy is limited to in-frame clones, with some not included. The sample shows about 100,000 clones, about 79% of them seen only once. Material for sequencing was PBMCs. These receptors were collected from a man over 45 in good health and CMV-seropositive.

This clone was picked up a small number of times. The chain employs TRBV14 and TRBJ1-5; 10 nucleotides align to TRBD1. Germline trimming cut 4 bases from V and 11 bases from J; bases unmatched to any gene: 2. The CDR3 is made up of 12 amino acids. Germline V gene sequence: CDR1 SGHDN, CDR2 FVKESK. The CDR3 here is CASSLGQGAQHF. The DNA of the CDR3 is TGTGCCAGCAGCCTTGGACAGGGGGCCCAGCATTTT. The variable domain in full, with the rest retrieved from reference TRBV14 and TRBJ1-5, is EAGVTQFPSHSVIEKGQTVTLRCDPISGHDNLYWYRRVMGKEIKFLLHFVKESKQDESGMPNNRFLAERTGGTYSTLKVQPAELEDSGVYFCASSLGQGAQHFGDGTRLSIL.

V and J are TRBV5-4 and TRBJ2-7, with a weak D call TRBD2 (6 bases). Germline values: CDR1 SGHNT, CDR2 YYREEE (reference sequence). The CDR3 spans 14 residues. V was clipped by 4 bases and J by 8 bases, with 19 bases between them. The CDR3 spells CASSLVVGGSQQYF. CDR3 in DNA: TGTGCCAGCAGCCTTGTCGTAGGAGGGTCGCAGCAGTACTTC.

The gene calls are TRBV28 and TRBJ1-3, with 10 bases lining up with TRBD1. The CDR3 is 15 amino acids. Germline CDR1 is MDHEN and CDR2 is SYDVKM. The V segment lost 3 bases and the J segment 4 bases; nucleotides outside the gene matches: 3. The CDR3 spells CASSLDRGSGNTIYF. The CDR3 DNA is TGTGCCAGCAGTTTGGACAGGGGGAGCGGAAACACCATATATTTT.

This sequence joins TRBV6-5 and TRBJ1-2, with D possibly TRBD1 on 6 matching bases. In germline, CDR1 is MNHEY, CDR2 SVGAGI. The CDR3 runs 12 residues. V was clipped by 4 bases and J by 8 bases, with 11 bases between them. The DNA for the CDR3 is TGTGCCAGCAGTTCACAGGGCCGAGGCTACACCTTC. Its translation is CASSSQGRGYTF.

The chain is built from TRBV4-1 and TRBJ1-2, with D possibly matching TRBD1 (5 bases). CDR1 and CDR2 (germline): MGHRA, YSYEKL. V shed 3 bases and J shed 2 bases, with 22 bases lying between them. This CDR3 is 18 amino acids long. The chain's CDR3 is CASSHLPGSTGANYGYTF. The DNA of the CDR3 is TGCGCCAGCAGCCACCTCCCAGGGTCTACGGGTGCGAACTATGGCTACACCTTC.

The V call is TRBV11-2, the J call TRBJ1-6; TRBD1 agrees at 8 bases. The CDR3 consists of 18 residues. After removal of 7 bases from V and 0 bases from J, the junction contained 11 bases not matched to a gene. Germline loops: CDR1 SGHAT, CDR2 FQNNGV. The CDR3 loop reads CASTFVGQGSSYNSPLHF. CDR3 coding DNA: TGTGCCAGCACCTTCGTCGGACAGGGTAGCTCCTATAATTCACCCCTCCACTTT. Combining the CDR3 with reference TRBV11-2 and TRBJ1-6 gives the whole variable domain EAGVAQSPRYKIIEKRQSVAFWCNPISGHATLYWYQQILGQGPKLLIQFQNNGVVDDSQLPKDRFSAERLKGVDSTLKIQPAKLEDSAVYLCASTFVGQGSSYNSPLHFGNGTRLTVT.

This clone was detected only a few times. The chain combines TRBV5-1 with TRBJ1-3; 7 nucleotides line up with TRBD1. Germline CDR1 is SGHRS and CDR2 is YFSETQ. The CDR3 has 16 residues. J lost 3 bases, V lost 1 base, and 7 bases had no gene match. As DNA, the CDR3 is TGCGCCAGCAGCTTGCATTGGGGGACAGATGGAAACACCATATATTTT. This codes for CASSLHWGTDGNTIYF.

This sequence joins TRBV4-1 and TRBJ2-7, with D perhaps matching TRBD2 (6 bases). The V end lost 4 bases, the J end lost 6 bases, and 16 bases lay between the germline ends. The CDR3 totals 14 residues. Per the germline V gene, CDR1 is MGHRA and CDR2 is YSYEKL. The CDR3 loop is CASSRGLDYSEQYF. CDR3 in DNA: TGCGCCAGCAGCCGGGGACTCGATTATAGCGAGCAGTACTTC.

The chain is built from TRBV2 and TRBJ1-4; 10 bases agree with TRBD1. This CDR3 has 16 amino acids. V shed 4 bases, J shed 4 bases, and the junction held 6 bases outside the gene matches. From germline, CDR1 is SNHLY and CDR2 FYNNEI. The CDR3 reads CASSVGTGAFNEKLFF. The DNA of the CDR3 is TGTGCCAGCAGTGTCGGGACAGGGGCTTTTAATGAAAAACTGTTTTTT.

CDR3 region: CSADGHTDTQYF. The CDR3 DNA is TGCAGCGCCGACGGACACACAGATACGCAGTATTTT. The chain has TRBV29-1 and TRBJ2-3; TRBD1 might be the D (5 bases). Per the germline V gene, CDR1 is SQVTM and CDR2 is ANQGSEA. The CDR3 runs 12 residues. V was clipped by 7 bases and J by 2 bases, with 10 bases between them.

The V gene is TRBV19, the J gene TRBJ1-1; 7 bases agree with TRBD1. Per germline, CDR1 LNHDA and CDR2 SQIVND (reference sequence). The CDR3 extends over 14 amino acids. V lost 6 bases, J lost 5 bases, and 9 bases stayed unmatched. CDR3 sequence: CASRPGQRRTEAFF. The CDR3, as DNA: TGTGCCAGTAGACCGGGACAGAGGAGGACTGAAGCTTTCTTT.

This clone has only a few counts. This chain uses TRBV27 with TRBJ2-5; tentatively, D is TRBD1 (6 bases). This CDR3 region has 14 residues. The ends were cut back, 6 bases at V and 0 bases at J, with 11 bases in the middle. Germline V gene lookup returns CDR1 MNHEY and CDR2 SMNVEV (reference sequence). This CDR3 is CASRLNRDQETQYF. In nucleotides, the CDR3 is TGTGCCAGCAGGCTGAACAGGGACCAAGAGACCCAGTACTTC.

The rearrangement links TRBV6-6 to TRBJ1-1; D uncertain. V was shortened by 2 bases and J by 1 base, with 8 bases between the two germline ends. Germline CDR1 and CDR2: MNHNY and SVGAGI (reference sequence). The CDR3 runs to 14 residues. The CDR3: CASSYLAGNTEAFF. CDR3 nucleotide sequence: TGTGCCAGCAGTTACCTCGCGGGGAACACTGAAGCTTTCTTT.

The chain links TRBV5-4 to TRBJ2-1, with 7 bases that match TRBD2. Germline V gene data show CDR1 as SGHNT and CDR2 as YYREEE (reference sequence). This CDR3 spans 15 amino acids. Germline trimming cut 4 bases from V and 6 bases from J; bases unmatched to any gene: 10. CDR3 loop: CASSPGGGQGNEQFF. The CDR3 bases are TGTGCCAGCAGCCCGGGGGGAGGGCAAGGCAATGAGCAGTTCTTC.

This clone was counted a single time. V gene TRBV7-8 combines with J gene TRBJ2-7; D is possibly TRBD2 (6 bases). The CDR3 totals 14 residues. Per the germline V gene, CDR1 is SGHVS and CDR2 is FQNEAQ. Trimming took 7 bases from V and 2 from J, leaving 15 bases between them. CDR3 sequence (DNA): TGTGCCAGCAAGTACCGGGACTCAACCTACGAGCAGTACTTC. Translated, it gives CASKYRDSTYEQYF.

This clone has just a few counts. The CDR3 reads CASSQGTSGYEQYF. CDR3 coding DNA: TGTGCCAGCAGTCAAGGGACTAGCGGCTACGAGCAGTACTTC. The J gene is TRBJ2-7, the V gene TRBV27; TRBD2 agrees at 11 bases. The CDR3 runs to 14 residues. V trimming: 5 bases; J trimming: 3 bases; junction bases outside the gene matches: 3. Germline V CDR1 and CDR2: MNHEY, SMNVEV (reference sequence).

There are a few counts of this clone. CDR3 sequence (DNA): TGTGCCAGCAGTTACTCGAGAGGGGGCGAACCCCAGCATTTT. Protein product: CASSYSRGGEPQHF. The J gene is TRBJ1-5, the V gene TRBV6-5; TRBD1 matches 7 bases. The ends lost 0 bases at V and 10 bases at J; junction bases unmatched: 6. The V gene's germline CDR1 is MNHEY and CDR2 SVGAGI. CDR3 length equals 14 residues.

The chain couples TRBV20-1 to TRBJ2-5, with D hard to call. The CDR3 contains 11 residues. The germline V gene has CDR1 DFQATT and CDR2 SNEGSKA (reference sequence). V lost 7 bases, J lost 7 bases, and 13 bases lay in between. Here the CDR3 reads CSVNSLPTQYF. Here the CDR3 DNA reads TGCAGTGTTAACTCTCTCCCGACCCAGTACTTC.

V usage is TRBV6-5 and J usage is TRBJ2-1; D call uncertain. V gave up 5 bases and J gave up 0 bases, with 11 bases separating them. There are 15 residues in the CDR3. Germline CDR1 is MNHEY and CDR2 is SVGAGI. The CDR3 DNA is TGTGCCAGCAGTAGATATAGGAGCTCCTACAATGAGCAGTTCTTC. This gives the protein CASSRYRSSYNEQFF.

This chain connects TRBV5-6 to TRBJ1-1; D may be TRBD1 (5 bases). The CDR3 is 17 amino acids. Germline CDR1 is SGHDT and CDR2 is YYEEEE. V lost 2 bases and J lost 3, with 20 bases in between. In DNA form, the CDR3 reads TGTGCCAGCAGCTTAGGGGAGGGGTTACTACGGGACACTGAAGCTTTCTTT. Its protein is CASSLGEGLLRDTEAFF.

This sequence joins TRBV19 and TRBJ2-1, with 10 positions matching TRBD1. Trimming at V came to 10 bases and at J to 3 bases, leaving 6 bases not matched to a gene. The V gene's germline CDR1 is LNHDA and CDR2 SQIVND (reference sequence). CDR3 length: 14 amino acids. For the CDR3, the DNA is TGTGCCACCGCGACAGGGGGCAGCTACAATGAGCAGTTCTTC. Translation gives CATATGGSYNEQFF.

V usage is TRBV6-1 and J usage is TRBJ2-5, with D hard to call. The DNA end lines up better with TRBJ2-7; the J call may be wrong. Germline-derived CDR1 and CDR2 are MNHNS and SASEGT. CDR3 length: 13 amino acids. The CDR3 loop is CASSERWGYEQYF. CDR3 in DNA: TGTGCCAGCAGTGAACGGTGGGGCTACGAGCAGTACTTC.

This chain uses TRBV29-1 with TRBJ2-2; D is unresolved. Trimming took off 1 base at V and 8 bases at J, with 17 bases between the two ends. CDR1 and CDR2 (germline): SQVTM, ANQGSEA. The CDR3 covers 15 residues. The CDR3 sequence is CSVEVYAGARGELFF. The DNA for the CDR3 is TGCAGCGTTGAAGTGTATGCCGGCGCTAGGGGGGAGCTGTTTTTT.

This CDR3 is CASSLAGGHEQFF. The CDR3 DNA follows: TGCGCCAGCAGCTTGGCAGGGGGGCATGAGCAGTTCTTC. The chain recombines TRBV5-1 with TRBJ2-1; D is perhaps TRBD1 (7 bases). CDR1 is SGHRS and CDR2 is YFSETQ in the germline V gene. Trimming took 0 bases from V and 8 from J, leaving 9 bases between them. This CDR3 spans 13 amino acids.

This chain links TRBV5-5 with TRBJ2-3, with 9 nucleotides matching TRBD1. The CDR3 has 14 residues. V lost 6 bases, J lost 10 bases, and 12 bases stayed unmatched. Germline V CDR1 and CDR2: SGHKS, YYEKEE (reference sequence). Written as DNA, the CDR3 is TGTGCCAGCACCTGGGACAGGGACTTTAGCGCGCAGTATTTT. Protein sequence: CASTWDRDFSAQYF.

The genes are TRBV27 and TRBJ1-2; tentatively, D is TRBD1 (5 bases). Germline CDR1 and CDR2: MNHEY and SMNVEV (reference sequence). The V gene lost 3 bases and the J gene lost 5 bases, with 10 bases spanning the gap. This CDR3 spans 13 amino acids. In DNA form, the CDR3 reads TGTGCCAGCAGTTTCTCCCAGGGATATGGCTACACCTTC. This sequence encodes CASSFSQGYGYTF.

The chain uses TRBV19 and TRBJ2-3; D perhaps matches TRBD2 (6 bases). The CDR3 spans 13 residues. Trimming removed 7 bases at V and 2 bases at J, with 10 bases between. CDR1 is LNHDA, CDR2 SQIVND, per germline (reference sequence). CDR3 bases: TGTGCCAGTATGGAGGGATCCACAGATACGCAGTATTTT. Translated: CASMEGSTDTQYF.

The rearrangement joins TRBV27 to TRBJ2-7; D may be TRBD1 (5 bases). V lost 5 bases, J lost 0 bases, and 11 bases lay in between. Germline CDR1 is MNHEY and CDR2 is SMNVEV (reference sequence). The CDR3 length is 14 residues. The CDR3 DNA follows: TGTGCCAGCAGTACCGACAGAAACTCCTACGAGCAGTACTTC. It is translated as CASSTDRNSYEQYF.

The chain couples TRBV7-2 to TRBJ2-3; tentatively, D is TRBD1 (5 bases). Germline V lookup: CDR1 SGHTA, CDR2 FQGNSA. CDR3 length: 14 residues. V lost 5 bases, J lost 2 bases, and 11 bases lay in between. This CDR3 is CASSADSYTDTQYF. The CDR3 bases are TGTGCCAGCAGCGCCGACAGCTACACAGATACGCAGTATTTT.

This chain joins TRBV5-5 and TRBJ1-1; 7 positions match TRBD1. The junction had 3 bases not matched to a gene; V was cut back by 0 bases and J by 1 base. The CDR3 has 15 residues. CDR1 and CDR2 from the germline V gene are SGHKS and YYEKEE (reference sequence). The CDR3 nucleotides are TGTGCCAGCAGCTTGGGTCCAGGGGGGAACACTGAAGCTTTCTTT. Residues: CASSLGPGGNTEAFF.

This sequence joins TRBV28 and TRBJ2-3; 11 bases line up with TRBD1. The germline V gene encodes CDR1 MDHEN and CDR2 SYDVKM. This CDR3 has 18 amino acids. The trim removed 3 bases at V and 2 bases at J, leaving 10 bases unmatched. The chain's CDR3 is CASSFGDRGSLYTDTQYF. For the CDR3, the DNA is TGTGCCAGCAGTTTCGGGGACAGGGGGTCCCTGTACACAGATACGCAGTATTTT.